This entry lists 18 T cell receptor beta chains sequenced from one sample in a study of CD8+CD57+ T cells in acquired aplastic anemia. Those patients picked for sequencing had displayed CD8+CD57+ cell expansion on flow cytometry. It was genomic DNA that served as the template for profiling TCR beta VDJ and CDR3. TCRdb itself ran the reads through MiXCR, one entry per CDR3 protein. The sample contains over 250,000 distinct CDR3 sequences, approximately 58% of which appear only once. The sample consisted of sorted CD4+, CD8+, or CD8+CD57+ T cells (not recorded which) from PBMCs. Source of these receptors: a human donor with aplastic anemia.

V gene TRBV28 combines with J gene TRBJ2-1; 9 nucleotides match TRBD1. TRBJ2-5 explains the end of the DNA better; the J call may be wrong. The germline V gene encodes CDR1 MDHEN and CDR2 SYDVKM. This CDR3 region has 15 residues. CDR3 nucleotide sequence: TGTGCCAGTAGCTCGGAAACAGGGGGCGTCGAGACCCAGTACTTC. Protein sequence: CASSSETGGVETQYF.

V and J are TRBV6-4 and TRBJ1-1, with unresolved D. This CDR3 has 13 amino acids. Looked up from germline, CDR1 is MRHNA and CDR2 is SNTAGT. Trimming took 4 bases from V and 7 from J, leaving 13 bases between them. CDR3 protein: CASSAVVDGEAFF. Here the CDR3 DNA reads TGTGCCAGCAGTGCTGTAGTTGATGGTGAAGCTTTCTTT.

The V gene is TRBV12-3 or TRBV12-4, the J gene TRBJ2-1; 11 bases are a match to TRBD2. Trimming cost V 4 bases and J 8 bases; bases outside gene matches: 7. CDR3 length: 15 amino acids. The CDR3 loop is CASSYFSGRGDEQFF. Here the CDR3 DNA reads TGTGCCAGCAGTTACTTTAGCGGGAGGGGAGATGAGCAGTTCTTC.

The rearrangement links TRBV5-6 to TRBJ1-2, with D hard to call. Germline V gives CDR1 SGHDT, CDR2 YYEEEE. The CDR3 contains 14 residues. The V gene lost 4 bases and the J gene lost 8 bases, with 18 bases spanning the gap. CDR3 sequence: CASSRTGDLWGYTF. The CDR3 nucleotides are TGTGCCAGCAGCCGGACCGGGGATTTATGGGGCTACACCTTC.

This CDR3 is CASSPGPNLAGNRNEQFF. For the CDR3, the DNA is TGTGCCAGCTCACCGGGCCCAAATTTAGCGGGGAATAGGAATGAGCAGTTCTTC. This chain joins TRBV9 and TRBJ2-1, with 8 bases identical to TRBD2. Germline values: CDR1 SGDLS, CDR2 YYNGEE. V gave up 7 bases and J gave up 7 bases; unmatched junction bases: 22. The CDR3 spans 18 residues. Full variable domain (missing parts from reference TRBV9 and TRBJ2-1): DSGVTQTPKHLITATGQRVTLRCSPRSGDLSVYWYQQSLDQGLQFLIQYYNGEERAKGNILERFSAQQFPDLHSELNLSSLELGDSALYFCASSPGPNLAGNRNEQFFGPGTRLTVL.

J is TRBJ2-2 and V is TRBV5-1; either TRBD1 or TRBD2 may fit D (5 bases each). Between the trimmed V and J ends, which lost 4 bases and 1 base, there was a span of 26 bases. Germline V CDR1 and CDR2: SGHRS, YFSETQ. The CDR3 runs 20 residues. The CDR3 loop is CASSGEGKSRGGVNTGELFF. The CDR3 coding sequence is TGCGCCAGCAGCGGTGAGGGGAAGAGTCGCGGAGGAGTGAACACCGGGGAGCTGTTTTTT.

The V call is TRBV2, the J call TRBJ2-1; 8 nucleotides align to TRBD2. Germline CDR1 and CDR2: SNHLY and FYNNEI. The CDR3 totals 16 residues. V gave up 2 bases and J gave up 9 bases; unmatched junction bases: 12. CDR3 DNA sequence: TGTGCCAGCAGTGAAATGGCGGGGGGCCCTTCTGGTGAGCAGTTCTTC. Amino acids: CASSEMAGGPSGEQFF.

The CDR3 sequence: CASSYSEGTYEQYF. The CDR3 DNA reads TGTGCCAGCAGTTACTCGGAGGGGACCTACGAGCAGTACTTC. The chain couples TRBV6-2 or TRBV6-3 to TRBJ2-7, with D possibly being TRBD2 (6 bases). Trimming removed 0 bases from V and 2 bases from J, with 8 bases in between. CDR1 is MNHEY and CDR2 is SVGEGT in the germline V gene. The CDR3 runs to 14 residues.

This clonotype was found many times. V usage is TRBV14 and J usage is TRBJ2-5; D perhaps matches TRBD1 (7 bases). The germline CDR1 and CDR2 sequences are SGHDN and FVKESK. Trimming removed 2 bases at V and 5 bases at J, with 18 bases between. This CDR3 comprises 16 residues. The CDR3 reads CASSQTGGGVGETQYF. CDR3 bases: TGTGCCAGCAGCCAAACCGGAGGGGGCGTGGGGGAGACCCAGTACTTC. Supplemented by reference TRBV14 and TRBJ2-5, the full variable domain reads EAGVTQFPSHSVIEKGQTVTLRCDPISGHDNLYWYRRVMGKEIKFLLHFVKESKQDESGMPNNRFLAERTGGTYSTLKVQPAELEDSGVYFCASSQTGGGVGETQYFGPGTRLLVL.

This rearrangement joins TRBV7-3 to TRBJ2-1; no reliable D call. Germline V gene lookup returns CDR1 SGHTA and CDR2 FQGTGA. V was shortened by 5 bases and J by 4 bases, with 9 bases between the two germline ends. The CDR3 covers 13 residues. CDR3 region: CASSDDSYNEQFF. For the CDR3, the DNA is TGTGCCAGCAGCGACGACTCGTACAATGAGCAGTTCTTC.

This rearrangement joins TRBV7-3 to TRBJ1-2, with 8 nucleotides matching TRBD1. With 3 bases clipped from V and 4 bases from J, the junction kept 13 bases outside the gene matches. CDR3 size: 17 residues. Germline values: CDR1 SGHTA, CDR2 FQGTGA. CDR3 in amino acids: CASSFRGGTGDTYGYTF. The CDR3 bases are TGTGCCAGCAGCTTCCGTGGCGGGACAGGAGACACCTATGGCTACACCTTC.

The CDR3 sequence: CASRRATELYNEQFF. The DNA of the CDR3 is TGTGCCAGCAGGCGGGCCACTGAACTATACAATGAGCAGTTCTTC. V gene TRBV27 combines with J gene TRBJ2-1; D is perhaps TRBD2 (5 bases). Germline V gives CDR1 MNHEY, CDR2 SMNVEV (reference sequence). V lost 6 bases and J 4 bases, leaving 16 bases between the germline ends. The CDR3 is 15 amino acids.

This clonotype was seen a handful of times. This rearrangement joins TRBV24-1 to TRBJ2-1, with unresolved D. Germline CDR1 is KGHDR and CDR2 is SFDVKD. The CDR3 loop spans 15 amino acids. V shed 4 bases and J shed 0 bases, with 9 bases lying between them. The CDR3 DNA is TGTGCCACCAGTGACGACTCTCGCTCCTACAATGAGCAGTTCTTC. It translates to CATSDDSRSYNEQFF.

The DNA for the CDR3 is TGCGCCAGCAGCCCCAACGGGGGGGGTACCTACGAGCAGTACTTC. It yields the protein CASSPNGGGTYEQYF. The chain couples TRBV5-1 to TRBJ2-7; 8 positions match TRBD2. V lost 4 bases to trimming and J lost 2 bases; unmatched junction nucleotides: 8. Germline V gene sequence: CDR1 SGHRS, CDR2 YFSETQ. CDR3 size: 15 residues.

This clonotype was picked up one time. This chain uses TRBV25-1 with TRBJ1-1; D call uncertain. The CDR3 contains 13 residues. V lost 1 base and J 4 bases, leaving 7 bases between the germline ends. Germline V lookup: CDR1 MGHDK, CDR2 SYGVNS. The CDR3 nucleotides read TGTGCCAGCAGTGAATCAAGGGCCACTGAAGCTTTCTTT. Translated: CASSESRATEAFF. Combining the CDR3 with reference TRBV25-1 and TRBJ1-1 gives the whole variable domain EADIYQTPRYLVIGTGKKITLECSQTMGHDKMYWYQQDPGMELHLIHYSYGVNSTEKGDLSSESTVSRIRTEHFPLTLESARPSHTSQYLCASSESRATEAFFGQGTRLTVV.

Note on this clonotype: This may arise from a read error, as a much more abundant clone is one base away. CDR3 DNA: TGTGCCAGCCCGGAACTCGGCAATTCACCCCTCCACTTT. Its translation is CASPELGNSPLHF. This chain connects TRBV18 to TRBJ1-6; D ambiguous. Looked up from germline, CDR1 is KGHSH and CDR2 is LQKENI. Trimming left V 8 bases short and J 7 bases short, with 12 bases between. CDR3 size: 13 residues.

J is TRBJ2-3 and V is TRBV10-3; 7 positions agree with TRBD2. Germline V CDR1 and CDR2: ENHRY, SYGVKD. This CDR3 region has 15 residues. With 10 bases clipped from V and 4 bases from J, the junction kept 14 bases outside the gene matches. Written as DNA, the CDR3 is TGTGCCACCTCATTAGGCGGGAGTGTCTCAGATACGCAGTATTTT. Its translation is CATSLGGSVSDTQYF.

This chain connects TRBV7-2 to TRBJ2-1; 8 bases agree with TRBD2. Germline assignment: CDR1 SGHTA and CDR2 FQGNSA. V trimming: 2 bases; J trimming: 3 bases; junction bases outside the gene matches: 12. This CDR3 contains 18 residues. The CDR3 spells CASSLMLTSGGSYNEQFF. The DNA of the CDR3 is TGTGCCAGCAGCTTAATGCTGACCAGCGGGGGAAGCTACAATGAGCAGTTCTTC.